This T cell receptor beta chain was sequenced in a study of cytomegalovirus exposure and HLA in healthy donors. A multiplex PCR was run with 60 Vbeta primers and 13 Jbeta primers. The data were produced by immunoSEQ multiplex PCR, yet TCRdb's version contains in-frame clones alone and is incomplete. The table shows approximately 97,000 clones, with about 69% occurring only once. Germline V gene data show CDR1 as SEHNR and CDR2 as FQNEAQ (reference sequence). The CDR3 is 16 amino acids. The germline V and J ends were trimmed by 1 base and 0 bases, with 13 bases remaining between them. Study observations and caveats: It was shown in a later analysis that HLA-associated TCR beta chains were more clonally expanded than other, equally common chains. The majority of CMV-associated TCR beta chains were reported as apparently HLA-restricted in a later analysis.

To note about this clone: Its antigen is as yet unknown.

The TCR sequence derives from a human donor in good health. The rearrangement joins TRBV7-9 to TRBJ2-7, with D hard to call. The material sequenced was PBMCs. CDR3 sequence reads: CASSLVTGLYSYEQYF. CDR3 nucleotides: TGTGCCAGCAGCTTAGTTACTGGGCTCTACTCCTACGAGCAGTACTTC.